This TCR beta chain stems from a study of blood T cell repertoires in COVID-19. V was pared by 3 bases and J by 5 bases, with 10 bases between. CDR1 and CDR2 (germline): MNHEY, SVGAGI. The CDR3 has 13 amino acids. The authors' processing: It was from reference gene primer amplification that nucleated cell counts were estimated. Some clones are missing from TCRdb's copy, which holds only in-frame ones; the method was immunoSEQ multiplex PCR. From that table come the V and J calls and clone size; the DNA was used to work out D and trimming. The sample consists of approximately 360,000 clones, over 75% of them appearing once. Study members were between roughly 18 and 100 years old and lived in roughly 24 US regions. Participants' own reports of clinical history determined their cohort assignment.

The V call is TRBV6-5, the J call TRBJ1-1; D not resolved. The sequenced sample was PBMCs or T cells enriched from blood (not recorded which). The origin of this receptor is a woman aged 25 to 39 with acute COVID-19. The CDR3 DNA reads TGTGCCAGCAGTTATGCGGGGTGGACTGAAGCTTTCTTT. It specifies CASSYAGWTEAFF.